This entry lists 31 T cell receptor beta chains sequenced from one sample in a study of T cells in Graves' hyperthyroidism and ophthalmopathy. RNA transcripts provided the source from which TCR beta CDR3 regions were amplified. In the first-round RT-PCR of the TCR CDR3, the HTBI primer set was used. TCRdb analysed the multiplex PCR reads with MiXCR anew, one entry per CDR3 protein. The sample includes approximately 380,000 distinct CDR3 sequences, 19% seen only once; the top ten take about 4%. The sequencing sample was made of blood. All receptors come from a woman aged 18-29 years with Graves' hyperthyroidism.

This clonotype was counted many times. CDR3 nucleotides: TGCAGTGCTCTGGGACTGCAGAACACTGAAGCTTTCTTT. It translates to CSALGLQNTEAFF. The chain has TRBV20-1 and TRBJ1-1; TRBD1 might be the D (5 bases). The V gene lost 5 bases and the J gene lost 1 base, with 11 bases spanning the gap. From germline, CDR1 is DFQATT and CDR2 SNEGSKA (reference sequence). The CDR3 totals 13 residues.

At least ten counts were recorded for this clonotype. The chain has TRBV2 and TRBJ2-5; D possibly corresponds to TRBD2 (6 bases). Trimming took off 11 bases at V and 10 bases at J, with 20 bases between the two ends. CDR1 SNHLY and CDR2 FYNNEI come from the germline V gene. This CDR3 has 12 amino acids. Written as DNA, the CDR3 is TGTGCCTCCGGGGAGGACCTAGGGGACCAGTACTTC. It encodes CASGEDLGDQYF. Full variable domain (missing parts from reference TRBV2 and TRBJ2-5): EPEVTQTPSHQVTQMGQEVILRCVPISNHLYFYWYRQILGQKVEFLVSFYNNEISEKSEIFDDQFSVERPDGSNFTLKIRSTKLEDSAMYFCASGEDLGDQYFGPGTRLLVL.

This clonotype was recorded at least ten times. V and J are TRBV6-1 and TRBJ2-5, with D uncertain. Deletions cut 4 bases from V and 5 bases from J, with 8 bases between. Germline CDR1 and CDR2: MNHNS and SASEGT. The CDR3 is 12 residues long. This CDR3 reads CASSGLRETQYF. The CDR3 DNA reads TGTGCCAGCAGTGGCCTCAGGGAGACCCAGTACTTC.

Many counts were recorded for this clonotype. The chain carries TRBV29-1 and TRBJ2-5; 11 positions match TRBD2. The CDR3 loop spans 14 amino acids. V gave up 8 bases and J gave up 2 bases; unmatched junction bases: 7. Germline V CDR1 and CDR2: SQVTM, ANQGSEA. CDR3 region: CSLRRLAGQETQYF. In DNA form, the CDR3 reads TGCAGCCTCCGGCGACTAGCGGGGCAAGAGACCCAGTACTTC.

This clonotype was picked up many times. This chain links TRBV9 with TRBJ1-2; 9 bases are shared with TRBD1. J was trimmed by 3 bases and V by 3 bases; bases with no gene match: 3. The germline V gene encodes CDR1 SGDLS and CDR2 YYNGEE. This CDR3 is built from 14 residues. DNA for the CDR3: TGTGCCAGCAGCGCGGGACAGGGTCACTATGGCTACACCTTC. This sequence encodes CASSAGQGHYGYTF.

Of note for this clonotype: The germline gene is not matched at one end of the junction; a read error may be the cause. The chain uses TRBV6-5 and TRBJ2-7, with 10 positions matching TRBD2. CDR3 length: 12 amino acids. Germline V CDR1 and CDR2: MNHEY, SVGAGI. CDR3 loop: CASSSLLAGMHF. CDR3 nucleotide sequence: TGTGCCAGCAGTTCATTACTAGCGGGGATGCACTTC.

This clonotype was seen only once. The chain recombines TRBV20-1 with TRBJ2-7, with 9 bases identical to TRBD2. Germline-derived CDR1 and CDR2 are DFQATT and SNEGSKA (reference sequence). The CDR3 consists of 14 residues. V shed 6 bases, J shed 0 bases, and the junction held 6 bases outside the gene matches. The CDR3 region is CSAPSGGYSYEQYF. DNA of the CDR3: TGCAGTGCCCCCAGCGGGGGGTACTCCTACGAGCAGTACTTC.

In this sample, this clonotype turned up many times. The chain couples TRBV15 to TRBJ2-5; D not certain. This CDR3 comprises 14 residues. V lost 6 bases to trimming and J lost 1 base, with 12 bases between them. CDR1 is LNHNV and CDR2 is YYDKDF in the germline V gene (reference sequence). The DNA of the CDR3 is TGTGCCACCAGTCGAGCCGGGCTCCAAGAGACCCAGTACTTC. Amino acids: CATSRAGLQETQYF.

This clonotype was recorded many times. The chain has TRBV20-1 and TRBJ2-5, with 15 bases lining up with TRBD2. Germline V gene lookup returns CDR1 DFQATT and CDR2 SNEGSKA (reference sequence). The CDR3 has 16 residues. Unmatched junction bases numbered 8, after V lost 4 bases and J lost 5 bases. CDR3 DNA: TGCAGTGCTAAAGGGACTAGCGGGGGGCCGGGGGAGACCCAGTACTTC. It yields the protein CSAKGTSGGPGETQYF.

Of note for this clonotype: This may come from a read error, since a much larger clone is one base off. This chain connects TRBV2 to TRBJ2-5; D is unresolved. The CDR3 extends over 12 amino acids. In germline, CDR1 is SNHLY, CDR2 FYNNEI. The CDR3 loop reads CASSDTDETKYF. In DNA, the CDR3 is TGTGCCAGCAGTGATACGGATGAGACCAAGTACTTC.

At least ten counts were recorded for this clonotype. The CDR3 sequence is CASSTTGGRHYGYTF. The CDR3 DNA sequence: TGTGCCAGCAGTACTACAGGGGGCAGGCACTATGGCTACACCTTC. The V gene is TRBV28, the J gene TRBJ1-2, with TRBD1 matching over 9 bases. There are 15 residues in the CDR3. In germline, CDR1 is MDHEN, CDR2 SYDVKM. Germline trimming cut 5 bases from V and 3 bases from J; bases unmatched to any gene: 7.

This clonotype was counted many times. This chain links TRBV18 with TRBJ1-1; possibly TRBD1 for D (5 bases). CDR1 is KGHSH and CDR2 is LQKENI in the germline V gene. The CDR3 is 12 amino acids. The V end lost 6 bases, the J end lost 6 bases, and 11 bases lay between the germline ends. The CDR3 sequence: CASSRVNAEAFF. DNA of the CDR3: TGTGCCAGCTCCAGGGTAAACGCTGAAGCTTTCTTT.

The table lists this clonotype with many counts. This rearrangement joins TRBV15 to TRBJ2-6; D is perhaps TRBD2 (5 bases). Trimming stripped 0 bases from V and 0 bases from J, with 18 bases between. This CDR3 contains 20 residues. The germline V gene encodes CDR1 LNHNV and CDR2 YYDKDF (reference sequence). The CDR3 spells CATSRDLGSDYPSGANVLTF. The DNA of the CDR3 is TGTGCCACCAGCAGAGATCTCGGGTCCGACTATCCCTCTGGGGCCAACGTCCTGACTTTC.

The chain links TRBV12-3 or TRBV12-4 to TRBJ2-7; a weak D match, TRBD2 (6 bases). V was pared by 6 bases and J by 1 base, with 10 bases between. This CDR3 comprises 13 residues. CDR3 nucleotides: TGTGCCAGCAGAGGTCGGGGGTCCTACGAGCAGTACTTC. Translation: CASRGRGSYEQYF.

This clonotype was seen many times. This chain connects TRBV18 to TRBJ2-7; D not certain. The CDR3 length is 15 residues. Germline loops: CDR1 KGHSH, CDR2 LQKENI. V dropped 6 bases and J dropped 4 bases, with 19 bases sitting between them. The CDR3 is CASSPNRAYGYEQYF. The CDR3 bases are TGTGCCAGCTCCCCGAACCGGGCTTACGGGTACGAGCAGTACTTC. Supplemented by reference TRBV18 and TRBJ2-7, the full variable domain reads NAGVMQNPRHLVRRRGQEARLRCSPMKGHSHVYWYRQLPEEGLKFMVYLQKENIIDESGMPKERFSAEFPKEGPSILRIQQVVRGDSAAYFCASSPNRAYGYEQYFGPGTRLTVT.

This clonotype was seen many times. J is TRBJ2-2 and V is TRBV6-4, with 8 bases aligning to TRBD1. There are 14 residues in the CDR3. V lost 11 bases, J lost 3 bases, and 8 bases stayed unmatched. Germline V gene data show CDR1 as MRHNA and CDR2 as SNTAGT. The CDR3 bases are TGTGCCCGCTCCAGGGGGCAGGACACCGGGGAGCTGTTTTTT. It is translated as CARSRGQDTGELFF.

The V gene is TRBV6-2 or TRBV6-3, the J gene TRBJ2-2; TRBD2 might be the D (5 bases). The V gene lost 6 bases and the J gene lost 7 bases, with 12 bases spanning the gap. The CDR3 has 13 residues. CDR1 is MNHEY and CDR2 is SVGEGT in the germline V gene. The CDR3 DNA reads as TGTGCCAGCAGAGGGCCCCGGGACGGGGAGCTGTTTTTT. Its protein product is CASRGPRDGELFF.

This clonotype has ten or more counts. This chain uses TRBV12-3 or TRBV12-4 with TRBJ1-2; D is ambiguous. This CDR3 contains 13 residues. Trimming cost V 7 bases and J 8 bases, with 17 bases left between them. The CDR3 DNA reads TGTGCCAGCACTCGGACTGCGATAGGCGGCTACACCTTC. Its protein product is CASTRTAIGGYTF.

This clonotype has a count of ten or more. The genes are TRBV28 and TRBJ2-5, with D possibly being TRBD2 (6 bases). Trimming took off 5 bases at V and 5 bases at J, with 12 bases between the two ends. This CDR3 comprises 13 residues. Germline V CDR1 and CDR2: MDHEN, SYDVKM. The CDR3, as DNA: TGTGCCAGCAGTGTTCGGGGAGGCGAGACCCAGTACTTC. Residues: CASSVRGGETQYF.

About this clonotype: A much more abundant neighbour one base away suggests this may be a read error. This chain joins TRBV9 and TRBJ1-2; TRBD1 might be the D (6 bases). The CDR3 runs 15 residues. V lost 5 bases and J 2 bases, leaving 16 bases between the germline ends. Germline V gene lookup returns CDR1 SGDLS and CDR2 YYNGEE. CDR3 sequence: CASRTFQGTNYGYTF. CDR3 DNA: TGTGCCAGCAGGACTTTCCAGGGGACCAACTATGGCTACACCTTC.

This clonotype was found many times. This rearrangement joins TRBV6-5 to TRBJ1-6; TRBD1 aligns across 8 bases. V lost 6 bases to trimming and J lost 8 bases; unmatched junction nucleotides: 15. Per the germline V gene, CDR1 is MNHEY and CDR2 is SVGAGI. CDR3 length: 17 residues. The CDR3 nucleotides are TGTGCCAGCAGCCGTCATACTTCGACAGGGGTTTATTCACCCCTCCACTTT. Translating gives CASSRHTSTGVYSPLHF.

V and J are TRBV20-1 and TRBJ1-1, with TRBD1 as a possible D gene (5 bases). This CDR3 comprises 15 residues. CDR1 is DFQATT, CDR2 SNEGSKA, per germline (reference sequence). V shed 6 bases and J shed 1 base, with 18 bases lying between them. CDR3 nucleotides: TGCAGTGCCACCAGTCAGGGAGGACAGAACACTGAAGCTTTCTTT. Translated: CSATSQGGQNTEAFF.

This clonotype showed up just a few times. This sequence joins TRBV4-2 and TRBJ2-7; TRBD2 aligns across 15 bases. The CDR3 extends over 19 amino acids. With 4 bases clipped from V and 0 bases from J, the junction kept 10 bases outside the gene matches. Germline values: CDR1 LGHNA, CDR2 YNFKEQ. CDR3 sequence: CASSLFLGLAGGHSYEQYF. In DNA form, the CDR3 reads TGTGCCAGCAGCCTCTTCCTCGGACTAGCGGGGGGGCACTCCTACGAGCAGTACTTC.

This clonotype was observed many times. The chain links TRBV27 to TRBJ2-7; weak D call: TRBD2 (5 bases). The CDR3 extends over 13 amino acids. Germline CDR1 reads MNHEY; CDR2 reads SMNVEV (reference sequence). V lost 3 bases, J lost 3 bases, and 9 bases lay in between. The CDR3 DNA is TGTGCCAGCAGTTTTGGACTGAACTACGAGCAGTACTTC. Protein product: CASSFGLNYEQYF.

This clonotype was observed many times. The chain recombines TRBV20-1 with TRBJ2-6; 7 nucleotides line up with TRBD1. Germline V gives CDR1 DFQATT, CDR2 SNEGSKA (reference sequence). Trimming took 5 bases from V and 4 from J; bases not matched to a gene: 5. This CDR3 is built from 14 residues. The CDR3 nucleotides are TGCAGTGCTCACAGGGGCTCCGGGGCCAACGTCCTGACTTTC. This translates into CSAHRGSGANVLTF.

This clonotype was counted ten times or more. The final CDR3 position lacks the conserved phenylalanine or tryptophan, pointing to a likely read error. CDR3 sequence: CASSENGGDYQPQHL. In DNA form, the CDR3 reads TGTGCCAGCAGTGAGAACGGGGGGGACTATCAGCCCCAGCATCTT. The chain is built from TRBV6-1 and TRBJ1-5; tentatively, D is TRBD1 (5 bases). The germline CDR1 and CDR2 sequences are MNHNS and SASEGT. The CDR3 is made up of 15 amino acids. The V end was cut by 3 bases, the J end by 5 bases, with 14 bases between.

This clonotype was found many times. V gene TRBV2 combines with J gene TRBJ2-7; no definite D call. Germline CDR1 reads SNHLY; CDR2 reads FYNNEI. The CDR3 loop spans 14 amino acids. Trimming removed 3 bases from V and 3 bases from J, with 12 bases in between. The CDR3 spells CASSDPLTRYEQYF. Written as DNA, the CDR3 is TGTGCCAGCAGTGATCCCCTGACACGCTACGAGCAGTACTTC. The full variable domain, completed using reference TRBV2 and TRBJ2-7, is EPEVTQTPSHQVTQMGQEVILRCVPISNHLYFYWYRQILGQKVEFLVSFYNNEISEKSEIFDDQFSVERPDGSNFTLKIRSTKLEDSAMYFCASSDPLTRYEQYFGPGTRLTVT.

About this clonotype: Relative to the germline gene, one junction end is altered; a read error may explain this. The chain carries TRBV7-2 and TRBJ1-2; D is uncertain. CDR1 is SGHTA, CDR2 FQGNSA, per germline. The CDR3 runs to 14 residues. CDR3 DNA sequence: TGTGCCTGCAGCGCCGCCATGGGGATCTATGGCTACACCTTC. Translating it yields CACSAAMGIYGYTF.

This clonotype came up many times. The chain carries TRBV11-2 and TRBJ1-2; D gene ambiguous. CDR1 and CDR2 (germline): SGHAT, FQNNGV. The CDR3 has 13 amino acids. The V and J ends lost 4 bases and 3 bases respectively, with 9 bases between them. Written as DNA, the CDR3 is TGTGCCAGCAGCTCCCAGGACCACTATGGCTACACCTTC. This sequence encodes CASSSQDHYGYTF.

This clonotype has ten or more counts. J is TRBJ2-7 and V is TRBV6-5; D unresolved. The V gene's germline CDR1 is MNHEY and CDR2 SVGAGI. Trimming took 0 bases from V and 6 from J, leaving 3 bases between them. CDR3 length: 11 amino acids. Here the CDR3 DNA reads TGTGCCAGCAGTTACTCGACCGAGCAGTACTTC. Translation: CASSYSTEQYF.

This clonotype appeared many times. The chain carries TRBV27 and TRBJ2-2; D is undetermined. Trimming pared 7 bases from V and 7 bases from J, leaving 13 bases between. Germline assignment: CDR1 MNHEY and CDR2 SMNVEV (reference sequence). CDR3 size: 13 residues. The CDR3 spells CASTEPGYGELFF. The CDR3 DNA sequence: TGTGCCAGCACCGAACCCGGCTACGGGGAGCTGTTTTTT.